The following is a T cell receptor beta chain sequence with its context. In germline, CDR1 is MDHEN, CDR2 SYDVKM. The CDR3 sequence is 14 residues long. After removal of 6 bases from V and 9 bases from J, the junction contained 10 bases not matched to a gene. The data originate from a study of blood T cell repertoires in COVID-19. In the source study's methods: Amplification with reference gene primers provided the estimates of nucleated cell counts. Profiling relied on immunoSEQ multiplex PCR, and the TCRdb table lists in-frame clones only, not all of them. D and trimming were read from the DNA, whereas the V and J calls and clone size are those reported in that table. The sample lists about 200,000 clones; approximately 84% were seen once. The study recruited people aged about 18 to 90 years across more than 20 US areas. Cohort placement rested on clinical history that participants reported themselves. Cohort 3 donors were reported recovered after two negative PCRs, clearance, or symptom resolution.

The sequence was collected from a man aged 35-49 years who had recovered from COVID-19. This rearrangement joins TRBV28 to TRBJ2-1, with TRBD2 identical over 8 bases. Source material: PBMCs or T cells enriched from blood (not recorded which). The CDR3 reads CASRTGTSEAEQFF. For the CDR3, the DNA is TGTGCCAGCAGAACAGGGACTAGTGAAGCTGAGCAGTTCTTC.